The T cell receptor beta chain under discussion was sequenced for a study of T cells after yellow fever vaccination. Looking at the study overall: When fractions had low cell numbers, they were prepared with SMART-Seq v4 Ultra Low Input. Study-wide points: The appearance of a small share of clonotypes in both CD4 and CD8 compartments was observed.

This clonotype was observed a handful of times. The antigen remains undetermined. Template switching by 5'RACE produced TCR cDNA, adding a universal primer site and UMIs. Each CDR3 protein is one row after TCRdb ran MiXCR on the 5' RACE reads. The sample carries some 350,000 distinct CDR3 sequences, over 4% recorded once. Germline CDR1 reads MNHEY; CDR2 reads SVGEGT. Trimming cost V 3 bases and J 7 bases; bases outside gene matches: 10. CDR3 length equals 15 residues. Material: PBMCs, obtained 5 days after the yellow fever booster vaccination. The V gene is TRBV6-2 or TRBV6-3, the J gene TRBJ1-1; 8 bases align to TRBD1. The TCR originated in a man aged 18 to 29 who received the YFV17D yellow fever vaccine. The CDR3 reads CASSYQGALLNEAFF. In DNA form, the CDR3 reads TGTGCCAGCAGTTATCAGGGGGCCCTTCTCAATGAAGCTTTCTTT.